This TCR beta chain was recovered during a study of neurological immune-mediated disorders (dated by TCRdb to about 2019). Describing the broader study: Using UMI-based sequencing, the study compared peripheral blood TCR-beta repertoires from patients with HTLV-I-associated myelopathy (HAM/TSP), patients with multiple sclerosis, and healthy controls. Longitudinal HAM/TSP and healthy donors were sampled at 3 time-points each (about 3-40 month intervals). Of the 60 to 70 subjects in the cohort, about 14 were HAM/TSP patients, roughly 35 were multiple sclerosis patients, and 20 were healthy controls. Longitudinal samples, technical triplicates and paired sorted CD4+ and CD8+ T-cell subsets, alongside PBMC samples, were included among the approximately 100 TCR-beta libraries.

General findings and caveats noted by the study authors: TCR clonal expansion was highest in HAM/TSP patients and lowest in MS patients, with MS patients falling below even healthy controls. Expanded clones from different subjects shared no identical CDR3 amino acid sequences, which suggests that TCR-beta repertoires were private in all groups.

In its sample, this clonotype was seen many times. This clone's antigen is unknown. No much larger clone exists at a distance of one base, and base qualities are not known. cDNA was synthesized by template-switch 5'RACE using a primer carrying a 10-nucleotide random unique molecular identifier by which each TCR transcript was tagged. Over 190 million TCR-beta sequences, covering 15-18 subjects, were produced in each sequencing run. Total RNA was extracted with the RNeasy kit. The KAPA Real-time Library Amplification kit was used to amplify TCR-beta VDJ regions with primers for the TCR constant region and the 5'RACE anchor. Sample indexes and Illumina adaptors were added in a first PCR, after which library yield was increased in a second PCR. The roughly 650 bp TCR product was size-selected on a 2% E-gel SizeSelection system after Ampure bead purification. Library quality was checked on a Bioanalyzer, concentration was measured with Qubit, and libraries were quantified with the Kapa Library Quantification kit before pooling. Libraries were sequenced paired-end 2 x 150 bp on an Illumina HiSeq 2500. To increase sequence diversity, roughly 24-30% phiX was spiked into each library pool. The source study handled its data this way. Quality-filtered reads were processed with the UMI-based MiGEC pipeline, which removed over 75% of raw TCR sequences during error correction. IMGT germline references were used for aligning VDJ genes, and each clonotype was defined as a unique CDR3 amino acid sequence together with its V-J genes. Clonal expansion, Shannon diversity, and CDR3 relatedness (CalcPairwiseDistances, ClusterSamples) were evaluated with VDJtools, and phylogenetic trees were built with CLCbio workbench. Using coefficient-of-variation modelling across technical triplicates, the study counted a clone as expanded if it had at least 8 unique UMIs. TCRdb passed the public sequencing reads through fastp at Q25 and MiXCR, retaining productive beta sequences. Duplicate CDR3 protein sequences are folded into a single record with the most common DNA and genes. The V and J calls were not made by the authors but by TCRdb's processing. This sample is represented by around 69,000 distinct CDR3 sequences; around 9.6% of them were singletons. The biggest ten clones account for 8.5% to 10% of the sample.

Taken from cysteine to phenylalanine, the CDR3 has 14 residues. Only CDR3 DNA remains: 42 bases, in frame from the first base. CDR1 MDHEN and CDR2 SYDVKM were looked up in the germline V gene. The germline ends are 9 bases apart after V is trimmed by 3 bases and J by 4 bases. The time point label for this specimen denotes: longitudinal time-point 1 (baseline). Blood bank volunteers in Maryland, USA served as the healthy controls. Libraries from unsorted PBMCs were made from 2 million PBMCs kept in RNAlater at -80 degrees C until RNA extraction. PBMCs were separated from peripheral blood using Ficoll-Hypaque density gradient centrifugation and then cryopreserved in liquid nitrogen.

This receptor was taken from a man between 25 and 39 years old in good health. The rearranged chain carries TRBV28 and TRBJ1-4; matching of 5 bases hints at TRBD1 as the D gene. Sample: PBMCs. This receptor has the CDR3 CASSFGGGNEKLFF. The sequenced DNA is TGTGCCAGCAGTTTTGGGGGGGGTAATGAAAAACTGTTTTTT.